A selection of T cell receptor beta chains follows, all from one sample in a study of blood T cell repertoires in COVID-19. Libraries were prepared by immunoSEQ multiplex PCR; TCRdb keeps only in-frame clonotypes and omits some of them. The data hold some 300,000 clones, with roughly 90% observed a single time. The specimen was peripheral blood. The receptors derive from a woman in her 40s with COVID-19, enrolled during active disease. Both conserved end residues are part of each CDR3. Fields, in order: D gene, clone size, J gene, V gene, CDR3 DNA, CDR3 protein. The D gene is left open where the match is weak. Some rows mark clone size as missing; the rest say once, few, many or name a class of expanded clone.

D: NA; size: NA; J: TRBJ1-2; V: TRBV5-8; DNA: TGTGCCAGCAGCTCGGGACTGAACTATGGCTACACCTTC; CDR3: CASSSGLNYGYTF
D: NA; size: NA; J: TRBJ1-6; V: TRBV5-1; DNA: TGCGCCAGCAGCTTAGGTCAGGGGTTGGTTTCACCCCTCCACTTT; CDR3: CASSLGQGLVSPLHF
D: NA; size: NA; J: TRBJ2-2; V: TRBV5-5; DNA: TGTGCCAGCAGCTTGGTCCTCTTGAACACCGGGGAGCTGTTTTTT; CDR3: CASSLVLLNTGELFF
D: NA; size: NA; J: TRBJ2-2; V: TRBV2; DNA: TGTGCCAGCATCGGGGGTCGGGGCACCGGGGAGCTGTTTTTT; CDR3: CASIGGRGTGELFF
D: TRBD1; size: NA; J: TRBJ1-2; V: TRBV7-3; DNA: TGTGCCAGCAGCTCCCAGGGACAGGACTATGGCTACACCTTC; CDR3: CASSSQGQDYGYTF
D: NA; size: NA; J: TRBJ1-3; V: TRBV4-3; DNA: TGCGCCAGCAGCCAAGATCTGCAGGGGCGAGCTCCCGACCGCGGAAACACCATATATTTT; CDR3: CASSQDLQGRAPDRGNTIYF
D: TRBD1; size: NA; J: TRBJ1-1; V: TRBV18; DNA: TGTGCCAGCTCACCACTTCCGGGACAGGGAGACACTGAAGCTTTCTTT; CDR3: CASSPLPGQGDTEAFF
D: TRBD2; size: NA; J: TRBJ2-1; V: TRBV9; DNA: TGTGCCAGCAGCGTAGCTACCACTAGCGGGGGGAATGAGCAGTTCTTC; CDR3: CASSVATTSGGNEQFF
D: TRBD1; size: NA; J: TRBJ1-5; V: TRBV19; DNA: TGTGCCAGTAGTATCCAGGTGGGCAGGGGGGCCCGAGGTGGCAATCAGCCCCAGCATTTT; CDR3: CASSIQVGRGARGGNQPQHF
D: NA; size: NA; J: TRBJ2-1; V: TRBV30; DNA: TGTGCCTGGAGTGTACTACCGGGTCAGGGCGAGCAGTTCTTC; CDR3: CAWSVLPGQGEQFF
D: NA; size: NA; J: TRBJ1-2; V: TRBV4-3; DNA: TGCGCCAGCAGCCAAGATGGGGGGGCTTATGGCTACACCTTC; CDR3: CASSQDGGAYGYTF
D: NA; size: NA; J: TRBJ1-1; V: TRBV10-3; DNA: TGTGCCATCAGTGAGGACGGGTTGAACACTGAAGCTTTCTTT; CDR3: CAISEDGLNTEAFF
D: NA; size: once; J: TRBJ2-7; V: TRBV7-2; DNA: TGTGCCAGCTCGGCGGGATTCACCTACGAGCAGTACTTC; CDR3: CASSAGFTYEQYF
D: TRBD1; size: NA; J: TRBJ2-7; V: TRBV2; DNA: TGTGCCAGCCGACAGGGTGGCGCCTACGAGCAGTACTTC; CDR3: CASRQGGAYEQYF
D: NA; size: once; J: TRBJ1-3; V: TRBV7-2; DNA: TGTGCCAGCAGCCCCGGGACAATAGGAAACACCATATATTTT; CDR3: CASSPGTIGNTIYF
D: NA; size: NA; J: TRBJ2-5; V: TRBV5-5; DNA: TGTGCCAGCAGCTTGGCCCGGGGATACCAAGAGACCCAGTACTTC; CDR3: CASSLARGYQETQYF
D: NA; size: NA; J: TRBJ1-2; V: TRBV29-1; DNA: TGCAGCGTTTCCCCGGGATCCAGGGGAGAGTATGGCTACACCTTC; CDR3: CSVSPGSRGEYGYTF
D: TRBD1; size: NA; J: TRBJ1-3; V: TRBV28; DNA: TGTGCCAGCAGTCCTTGGACAGGGGACTCTGGAAACACCATATATTTT; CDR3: CASSPWTGDSGNTIYF
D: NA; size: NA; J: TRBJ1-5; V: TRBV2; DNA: TGTGCCAGCAGTGAGTTGGGGCGTCAGCCCCAGCATTTT; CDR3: CASSELGRQPQHF
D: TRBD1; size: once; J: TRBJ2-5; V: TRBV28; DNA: TGTGCCAGCAGAGAGGGACAGAGGGAGACCCAGTACTTC; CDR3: CASREGQRETQYF
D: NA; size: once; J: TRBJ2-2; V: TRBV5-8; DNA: TGTGCCAGCAGCTTCAACAGGGCCGGGGAGCTGTTTTTT; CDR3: CASSFNRAGELFF
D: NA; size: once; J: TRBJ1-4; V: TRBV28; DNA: TGTGCCAGCAGTTTAGGTGGTGAGGGCTCTAATGAAAAACTGTTTTTT; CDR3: CASSLGGEGSNEKLFF
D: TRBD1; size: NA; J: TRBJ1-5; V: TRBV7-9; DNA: TGTGCCAGCAGCTTAGACAGGGGTGGCAATCAGCCCCAGCATTTT; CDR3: CASSLDRGGNQPQHF
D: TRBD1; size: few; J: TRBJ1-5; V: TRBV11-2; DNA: TGTGCCAGCAGCTTAGGACAGGGGGTCCAGCATTTT; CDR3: CASSLGQGVQHF
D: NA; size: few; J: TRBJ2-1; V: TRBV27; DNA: TGTGCCAGCAGTTTAACGACAGCCTTCTACAATGAGCAGTTCTTC; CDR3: CASSLTTAFYNEQFF
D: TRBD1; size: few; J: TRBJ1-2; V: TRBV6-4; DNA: TGTGCCAGCAGTCCAGGGGGCAACTATGGCTACACCTTC; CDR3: CASSPGGNYGYTF
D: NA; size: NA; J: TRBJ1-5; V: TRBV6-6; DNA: TGTGCCAGCAGTTTATCAACAGGATCGGGTCAGCCCCAGCATTTT; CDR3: CASSLSTGSGQPQHF
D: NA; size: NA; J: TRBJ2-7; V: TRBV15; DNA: TGTGCCACCAGCAGAGAGGCAGGGGCCAACTACGAGCAGTACTTC; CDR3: CATSREAGANYEQYF
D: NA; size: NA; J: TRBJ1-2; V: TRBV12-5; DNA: TGTGCTAGTGGCACTGATCCGGGTAACTATGGCTACACCTTC; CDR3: CASGTDPGNYGYTF
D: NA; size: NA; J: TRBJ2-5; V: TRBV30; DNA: TGTGCCTGGGTCGAGGGTGGAGAGACCCAGTACTTC; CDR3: CAWVEGGETQYF
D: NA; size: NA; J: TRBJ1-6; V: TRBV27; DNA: TGTGCCAGCAGTTTTAGGCAGGGGAATTCACCCCTCCACTTT; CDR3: CASSFRQGNSPLHF
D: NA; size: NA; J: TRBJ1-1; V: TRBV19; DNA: TGTGCCAGTAGCACTCCGCGGGCGCTGACTACTGAAGCTTTCTTT; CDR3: CASSTPRALTTEAFF
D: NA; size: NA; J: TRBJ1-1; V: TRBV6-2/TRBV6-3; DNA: TGTGCCAGCAGTGCCGGAGGGCGGTGGGCCACTGAAGCTTTCTTT; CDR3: CASSAGGRWATEAFF
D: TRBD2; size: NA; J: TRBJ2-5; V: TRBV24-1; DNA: TGTGCCACCAGTGGGGGGAGGGGCGTAGGGGAGACCCAGTACTTC; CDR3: CATSGGRGVGETQYF
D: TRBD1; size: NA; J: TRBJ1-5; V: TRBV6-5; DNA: TGTGCCAGCAGTCCTACAGGGGACGAGAGACAGCCCCAGCATTTT; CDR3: CASSPTGDERQPQHF
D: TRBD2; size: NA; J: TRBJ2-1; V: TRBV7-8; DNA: TGTGCCAGCAGCCAGGGGACTAGCGGGGGGGGCTACAATGAGCAGTTCTTC; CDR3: CASSQGTSGGGYNEQFF
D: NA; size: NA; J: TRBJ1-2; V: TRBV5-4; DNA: TGTGCCAGCAGCTTAGGGGGGGCAGGGCCCTTCTATGGCTACACCTTC; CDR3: CASSLGGAGPFYGYTF